What follows are 2 T cell receptor beta chains derived from one specimen sequenced in a study of shared clonotypes between healthy human individuals. TCRdb's table, derived via immunoSEQ multiplex PCR, lists solely in-frame clones and lacks some. The sample carries some 660,000 clones, approximately 73% recorded once. The sequenced sample was memory CD4+ T cells sorted from blood. The subset was: CD45RA-negative fraction. Receptor source: a woman aged 25-40 years in good health.

This clone was seen a handful of times. This chain connects TRBV7-9 to TRBJ1-5, with D unclear. The CDR3 covers 12 residues. Looked up from germline, CDR1 is SEHNR and CDR2 is FQNEAQ (reference sequence). V was cut by 5 bases and J by 4 bases, with 6 bases left in between. The CDR3 spells CASSIGNQPQHF. In DNA form, the CDR3 reads TGTGCCAGCAGCATAGGAAATCAGCCCCAGCATTTT.

As regards this clone: The same CDR3 also results from other DNA sequences found in this sample. The chain uses TRBV5-1 and TRBJ2-1; 13 bases agree with TRBD2. Germline V gene lookup returns CDR1 SGHRS and CDR2 YFSETQ. The CDR3 spans 15 residues. V lost 0 bases, J lost 8 bases, and 2 bases stayed unmatched. CDR3 amino acids: CASSLGLAGGDEQFF. For the CDR3, the DNA is TGCGCCAGCAGCTTGGGACTAGCGGGAGGTGATGAGCAGTTCTTC.